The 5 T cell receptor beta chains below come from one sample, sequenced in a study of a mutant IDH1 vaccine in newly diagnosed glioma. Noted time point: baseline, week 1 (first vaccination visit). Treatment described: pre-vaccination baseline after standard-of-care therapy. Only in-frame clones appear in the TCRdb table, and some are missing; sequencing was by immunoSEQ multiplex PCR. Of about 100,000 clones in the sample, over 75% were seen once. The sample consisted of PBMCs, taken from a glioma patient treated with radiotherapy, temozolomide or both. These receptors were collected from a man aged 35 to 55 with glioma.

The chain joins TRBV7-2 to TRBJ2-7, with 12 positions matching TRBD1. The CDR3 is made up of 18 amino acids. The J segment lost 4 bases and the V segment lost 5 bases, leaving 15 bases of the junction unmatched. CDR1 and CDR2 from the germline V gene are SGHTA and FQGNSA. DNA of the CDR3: TGTGCCAGCAGCACCGGGACAGGGGGCGTTGGTGTCTCGTACGAGCAGTACTTC. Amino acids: CASSTGTGGVGVSYEQYF.

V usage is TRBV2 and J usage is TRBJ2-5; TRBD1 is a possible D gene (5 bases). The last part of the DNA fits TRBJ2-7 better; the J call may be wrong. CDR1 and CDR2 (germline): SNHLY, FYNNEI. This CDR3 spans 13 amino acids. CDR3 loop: CASSVQGFNEQYF. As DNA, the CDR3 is TGTGCCAGCAGTGTTCAGGGTTTCAACGAGCAGTACTTC.

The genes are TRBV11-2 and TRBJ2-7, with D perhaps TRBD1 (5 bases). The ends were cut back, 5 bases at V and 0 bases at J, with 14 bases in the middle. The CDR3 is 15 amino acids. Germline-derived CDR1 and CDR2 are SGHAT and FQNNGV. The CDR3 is CASSPIDSFSYEQYF. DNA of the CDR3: TGTGCCAGCAGCCCGATCGACAGCTTCTCCTACGAGCAGTACTTC. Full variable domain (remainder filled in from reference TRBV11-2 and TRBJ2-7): EAGVAQSPRYKIIEKRQSVAFWCNPISGHATLYWYQQILGQGPKLLIQFQNNGVVDDSQLPKDRFSAERLKGVDSTLKIQPAKLEDSAVYLCASSPIDSFSYEQYFGPGTRLTVT.

CDR3 loop: CASRPSPSGGTRTDTQYF. As DNA, the CDR3 is TGTGCCAGCAGACCCTCCCCTAGCGGGGGGACGCGCACAGATACGCAGTATTTT. The genes are TRBV14 and TRBJ2-3; TRBD2 matches 11 bases. The CDR3 length is 18 residues. Germline V gene lookup returns CDR1 SGHDN and CDR2 FVKESK. V was pared by 6 bases and J by 1 base, with 12 bases of the junction left unmatched.

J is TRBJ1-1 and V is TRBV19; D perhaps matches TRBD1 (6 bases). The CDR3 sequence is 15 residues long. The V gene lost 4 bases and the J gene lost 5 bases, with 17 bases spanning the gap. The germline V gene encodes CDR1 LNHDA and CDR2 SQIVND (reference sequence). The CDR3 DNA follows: TGTGCCAGTAGTACCACGGGACATCCAGGGACTGAAGCTTTCTTT. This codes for CASSTTGHPGTEAFF.